The source of this T cell receptor (beta chain) is a study of cytomegalovirus exposure and HLA in healthy donors. CDR1 and CDR2 from the germline V gene are SNHLY and FYNNEI. Unmatched junction bases numbered 7, after V lost 4 bases and J lost 3 bases. CDR3 length equals 16 residues. Study results and caveats: Among TCR sequences, most were rare, though some public TCRs appeared in many donors. Being productive about 87% or about 30% of the time was typical of most TCR beta V segments in an earlier analysis.

With regard to this clone: Its antigen is as yet unknown.

PCR primers comprised 60 Vbeta and 13 Jbeta primers. TCRdb's table, derived via immunoSEQ multiplex PCR, lists solely in-frame clones and lacks some. The sample yields about 120,000 clones, around 81% seen once. The TCR was taken from a young woman in good health and CMV-seronegative. This chain uses TRBV2 with TRBJ2-3, with 10 bases lining up with TRBD2. The sequenced sample was PBMCs. CDR3 DNA sequence: TGTGCCAGCAGTGGGTCCGGGACTAGCGTGACAGATACGCAGTATTTT. This encodes CASSGSGTSVTDTQYF. Full variable domain (outside the CDR3, taken from reference TRBV2 and TRBJ2-3): EPEVTQTPSHQVTQMGQEVILRCVPISNHLYFYWYRQILGQKVEFLVSFYNNEISEKSEIFDDQFSVERPDGSNFTLKIRSTKLEDSAMYFCASSGSGTSVTDTQYFGPGTRLTVL.